This entry lists 23 T cell receptor beta chains sequenced from one sample in a study of T cell responses to AZD1222 COVID-19 vaccine. Profiling relied on immunoSEQ multiplex PCR, and the TCRdb table lists in-frame clones only, not all of them. The sample carries 100,000 to 130,000 clones, around 83% recorded once. The sequencing here drew on peripheral blood, taken on day 0 of AZD1222 vaccination. The receptors stem from an adult in good health.

V gene TRBV21-1 combines with J gene TRBJ1-2. TRBV21-1 is a pseudogene. The CDR3 totals 15 residues. The CDR3 DNA is TGTGCCAGCAGCAAAAGGAAGGAGGGCTGCTATGGCTACACCTTC. Translating it yields CASSKRKEGCYGYTF.

V is TRBV28 and J is TRBJ1-5; perhaps TRBD1 as D (5 bases). The length of the CDR3 is 16 residues. Germline V gene lookup returns CDR1 MDHEN and CDR2 SYDVKM. V shed 3 bases and J shed 3 bases, with 15 bases lying between them. As DNA, the CDR3 is TGTGCCAGCAGTTTTGGTCTGGGCAGGGACAATCAGCCCCAGCATTTT. This sequence encodes CASSFGLGRDNQPQHF.

The chain is built from TRBV3-1 (or the pseudogene TRBV3-2) and TRBJ1-2; D call uncertain. The V gene's germline CDR1 is LGHDT and CDR2 YNNKEL (reference sequence). This CDR3 has 15 amino acids. Trimming left V 1 base short and J 0 bases short, with 9 bases between. The CDR3 spells CASSQGPRTNYGYTF. The CDR3 DNA reads as TGTGCCAGCAGCCAAGGGCCCAGGACTAACTATGGCTACACCTTC.

This chain connects TRBV7-9 to TRBJ2-7; 8 bases agree with TRBD1. The trim removed 6 bases at V and 5 bases at J, leaving 15 bases unmatched. Looked up from germline, CDR1 is SEHNR and CDR2 is FQNEAQ (reference sequence). This CDR3 contains 16 residues. The CDR3 DNA sequence: TGTGCCAGCAGTCAAATAGCAGGGGGCGAGAGGGACGAGCAGTACTTC. Protein: CASSQIAGGERDEQYF.

The CDR3 spells CASSGGAPGDGELFF. DNA for the CDR3: TGTGCCAGCAGCGGGGGGGCCCCCGGCGACGGGGAACTGTTTTTT. The V gene is TRBV2, the J gene TRBJ1-4, with D perhaps TRBD1 (6 bases). The V gene lost 6 bases and the J gene lost 12 bases, with 23 bases spanning the gap. The CDR3 has 15 residues. Germline assignment: CDR1 SNHLY and CDR2 FYNNEI. Looking up the rest from reference TRBV2 and TRBJ1-4 gives the full variable domain: EPEVTQTPSHQVTQMGQEVILRCVPISNHLYFYWYRQILGQKVEFLVSFYNNEISEKSEIFDDQFSVERPDGSNFTLKIRSTKLEDSAMYFCASSGGAPGDGELFFGSGTQLSVL.

V and J are TRBV7-3 and TRBJ2-2; D ambiguous. Trimming shortened V by 5 bases and J by 7 bases, and 8 bases separated the two germline ends. This CDR3 has 12 amino acids. Germline V gives CDR1 SGHTA, CDR2 FQGTGA. CDR3 loop: CASSPSRGELFF. The CDR3 DNA follows: TGTGCCAGCAGCCCATCGCGCGGGGAGCTGTTTTTT.

The chain couples TRBV27 to TRBJ2-7; D is unresolved. Germline CDR1 reads MNHEY; CDR2 reads SMNVEV (reference sequence). The CDR3 length is 13 residues. Trimming shortened V by 4 bases and J by 3 bases, and 10 bases separated the two germline ends. Here the CDR3 DNA reads TGTGCCAGCAGTTGGTCAGGCGACTACGAGCAGTACTTC. Its protein is CASSWSGDYEQYF.

This chain uses TRBV7-3 with TRBJ1-1; 7 positions match TRBD1. With V trimmed by 5 bases and J by 5 bases, 8 bases remained unmatched. This CDR3 contains 14 residues. Germline V gene sequence: CDR1 SGHTA, CDR2 FQGTGA. The CDR3 DNA is TGTGCCAGCAGCCAAACAGGGGCAGGGACTGAAGCTTTCTTT. Translation: CASSQTGAGTEAFF.

The chain combines TRBV13 with TRBJ1-1; no clear D gene. The CDR3 is 13 residues long. In germline, CDR1 is PRHDT, CDR2 FYEKMQ (reference sequence). V was pared by 4 bases and J by 1 base, with 7 bases between. The CDR3 sequence: CASSSNGNTEAFF. The DNA for the CDR3 is TGTGCCAGCAGCTCGAACGGGAACACTGAAGCTTTCTTT.

This clone came up once. V and J are TRBV5-1 and TRBJ1-2; 10 bases fit TRBD1. Germline CDR1 reads SGHRS; CDR2 reads YFSETQ. The J segment lost 2 bases and the V segment lost 3 bases, leaving 7 bases of the junction unmatched. This CDR3 region has 16 residues. The CDR3 coding sequence is TGCGCCAGCAGCTCTACGACAGGGGGCGCGAACTATGGCTACACCTTC. This gives the protein CASSSTTGGANYGYTF.

This sequence joins TRBV18 and TRBJ2-5; 11 nucleotides agree with TRBD1. Germline CDR1 and CDR2: KGHSH and LQKENI. V dropped 3 bases and J dropped 1; count of bases not matched to a gene: 4. CDR3 length: 16 amino acids. The CDR3 nucleotides are TGTGCCAGCTCACCGCCGGGACAGGGGGGCCAAGAGACCCAGTACTTC. Translation: CASSPPGQGGQETQYF.

J is TRBJ1-1 and V is TRBV19; a possible D gene is TRBD1 (6 bases). V lost 5 bases and J 0 bases, leaving 13 bases between the germline ends. This CDR3 has 15 residues. CDR1 and CDR2 (germline): LNHDA, SQIVND (reference sequence). The CDR3 protein is CASSLSRGLNTEAFF. DNA of the CDR3: TGTGCCAGTAGTCTGAGTCGGGGGCTGAACACTGAAGCTTTCTTT.

This clone was counted only a few times. The gene calls are TRBV7-9 and TRBJ1-1; D ambiguous. V was shortened by 5 bases and J by 7 bases, with 17 bases between the two germline ends. The CDR3 extends over 14 amino acids. Germline V gene sequence: CDR1 SEHNR, CDR2 FQNEAQ (reference sequence). This CDR3 reads CASSLPIGDFEAFF. CDR3 in DNA: TGTGCCAGCAGCCTCCCCATCGGGGATTTTGAAGCTTTCTTT.

The V call is TRBV18, the J call TRBJ1-5; perhaps TRBD1 as D (5 bases). The CDR3 spans 13 residues. V lost 4 bases and J 5 bases, leaving 9 bases between the germline ends. Germline-derived CDR1 and CDR2 are KGHSH and LQKENI. DNA for the CDR3: TGTGCCAGCTCACTGTTGGGGGATCAGCCCCAGCATTTT. Protein product: CASSLLGDQPQHF. Full variable domain (remainder filled in from reference TRBV18 and TRBJ1-5): NAGVMQNPRHLVRRRGQEARLRCSPMKGHSHVYWYRQLPEEGLKFMVYLQKENIIDESGMPKERFSAEFPKEGPSILRIQQVVRGDSAAYFCASSLLGDQPQHFGDGTRLSIL.

V is TRBV28 and J is TRBJ1-1; D uncertain. The CDR3 is 9 residues long. Germline CDR1 and CDR2: MDHEN and SYDVKM. CDR3 bases: TGTGCTGCGGGCACTGAAGCTTTCTTT. Protein: CAAGTEAFF. Supplemented by reference TRBV28 and TRBJ1-1, the full variable domain reads DVKVTQSSRYLVKRTGEKVFLECVQDMDHENMFWYRQDPGLGLRLIYFSYDVKMKEKGDIPEGYSVSREKKERFSLILESASTNQTSMYLCAAGTEAFFGQGTRLTVV.

The gene calls are TRBV7-3 and TRBJ2-2; no clear D. The V and J ends lost 5 bases and 3 bases respectively, with 13 bases between them. This CDR3 comprises 15 residues. Germline values: CDR1 SGHTA, CDR2 FQGTGA. CDR3 DNA: TGTGCCAGCAGCAGGCAGTACGTCGACACCGGGGAGCTGTTTTTT. Amino acid sequence: CASSRQYVDTGELFF.

J is TRBJ1-3 and V is TRBV2; TRBD1 matches at 7 bases. J gave up 0 bases and V 5 bases, and 4 bases lay outside the gene matches. Germline V gene data show CDR1 as SNHLY and CDR2 as FYNNEI. There are 15 residues in the CDR3. The CDR3 spells CASSPGGYSGNTIYF. CDR3 nucleotides: TGTGCCAGCAGTCCAGGGGGATACTCTGGAAACACCATATATTTT.

The genes are TRBV12-3 or TRBV12-4 and TRBJ2-2; D unresolved. Trimming stripped 8 bases from V and 4 bases from J, with 11 bases between. This CDR3 has 13 amino acids. The CDR3 DNA reads as TGTGCCAGCGACGGAAAAGCCACCGGGGAGCTGTTTTTT. It encodes CASDGKATGELFF.

This clone has just one count. The chain is built from TRBV28 and TRBJ1-5; TRBD1 aligns across 7 bases. Looked up from germline, CDR1 is MDHEN and CDR2 is SYDVKM. This CDR3 spans 17 amino acids. The V gene end was trimmed by 6 bases and the J gene end by 1 base; junction bases not matched to a gene: 12. CDR3 region: CASSPDRVGISNQPQHF. CDR3 bases: TGTGCCAGCAGCCCCGACAGGGTCGGGATCAGCAATCAGCCCCAGCATTTT.

The genes are TRBV18 and TRBJ2-1, with 10 bases that match TRBD2. J lost 9 bases, V lost 5 bases, and 10 bases had no gene match. The CDR3 covers 15 residues. Germline assignment: CDR1 KGHSH and CDR2 LQKENI. The CDR3 sequence is CASSYPGTSAGEQFF. Written as DNA, the CDR3 is TGTGCCAGCTCATACCCCGGGACTAGCGCTGGTGAGCAGTTCTTC.

The gene calls are TRBV14 and TRBJ2-1; D call uncertain. This CDR3 comprises 12 residues. V lost 5 bases and J lost 10, with 12 bases in between. From germline, CDR1 is SGHDN and CDR2 FVKESK. Here the CDR3 reads CASSEWYEEQFF. CDR3 DNA sequence: TGTGCCAGCAGCGAATGGTACGAAGAGCAGTTCTTC.

The chain is built from TRBV30 and TRBJ1-2, with D maybe TRBD1 (5 bases). The V gene lost 2 bases and the J gene lost 4 bases, with 11 bases spanning the gap. CDR3 length: 13 amino acids. CDR1 and CDR2 (germline): GTSNPN, SVGIG (reference sequence). The CDR3 region is CAWSLGQIYGYTF. The CDR3, as DNA: TGTGCCTGGAGTCTGGGGCAGATCTATGGCTACACCTTC. Full variable domain (missing parts from reference TRBV30 and TRBJ1-2): SQTIHQWPATLVQPVGSPLSLECTVEGTSNPNLYWYRQAAGRGLQLLFYSVGIGQISSEVPQNLSASRPQDRQFILSSKKLLLSDSGFYLCAWSLGQIYGYTFGSGTRLTVV.

This clone was observed a single time. The chain combines TRBV11-2 with TRBJ1-1, with TRBD1 as a possible D gene (5 bases). The CDR3 sequence is 15 residues long. Germline CDR1 and CDR2: SGHAT and FQNNGV. V was shortened by 2 bases and J by 0 bases, with 10 bases between the two germline ends. The CDR3 here is CASSLKLGVNTEAFF. DNA for the CDR3: TGTGCCAGCAGCTTAAAGTTGGGGGTGAACACTGAAGCTTTCTTT.